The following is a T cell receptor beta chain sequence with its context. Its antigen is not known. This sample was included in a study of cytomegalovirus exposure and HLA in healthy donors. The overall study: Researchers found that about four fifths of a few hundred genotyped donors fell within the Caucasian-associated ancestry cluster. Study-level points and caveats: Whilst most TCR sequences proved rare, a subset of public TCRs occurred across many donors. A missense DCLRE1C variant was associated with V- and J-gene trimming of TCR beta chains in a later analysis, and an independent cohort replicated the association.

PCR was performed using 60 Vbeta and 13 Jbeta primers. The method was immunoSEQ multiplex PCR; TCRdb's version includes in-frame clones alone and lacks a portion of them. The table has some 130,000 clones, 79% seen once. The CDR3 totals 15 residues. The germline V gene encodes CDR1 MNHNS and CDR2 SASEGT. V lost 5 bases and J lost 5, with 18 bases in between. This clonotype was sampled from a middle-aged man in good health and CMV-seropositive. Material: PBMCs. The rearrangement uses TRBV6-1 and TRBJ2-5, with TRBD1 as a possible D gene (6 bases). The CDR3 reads CASSQQPTGRETQYF. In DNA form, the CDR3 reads TGTGCCAGCAGTCAGCAACCCACAGGGCGGGAGACCCAGTACTTC.